The 22 T cell receptor beta chains below all came from one sample that was sequenced in a study of cytomegalovirus exposure and HLA in healthy donors. Primers for the PCR totalled 60 Vbeta and 13 Jbeta. Clones were sequenced by immunoSEQ multiplex PCR, and TCRdb holds only the in-frame ones, with some missing. The sample records 150,000 to 200,000 clones, around 79% being singletons. Material: PBMCs. These receptors all come from a woman aged 45-59 years in good health and CMV-seropositive.

The V call is TRBV7-9, the J call TRBJ1-1, with 7 bases aligning to TRBD1. J lost 1 base, V lost 6 bases, and 5 bases had no gene match. The germline V gene has CDR1 SEHNR and CDR2 FQNEAQ (reference sequence). The CDR3 is 14 residues long. CDR3 sequence: CASRSTGTNTEAFF. CDR3 sequence (DNA): TGTGCCAGCAGGTCGACAGGGACGAACACTGAAGCTTTCTTT.

J is TRBJ1-1 and V is TRBV7-9; 8 bases map to TRBD1. V gave up 4 bases and J gave up 1 base; unmatched junction bases: 5. The CDR3 length is 15 residues. CDR1 SEHNR and CDR2 FQNEAQ come from the germline V gene (reference sequence). The CDR3 DNA follows: TGTGCCAGCAGCTACCGGACAGGGCGGAACACTGAAGCTTTCTTT. Its protein is CASSYRTGRNTEAFF.

The CDR3 nucleotides read TGCGCCAGCGTTTCAGGACAGGCCAATGAGCAGTTCTTC. This encodes CASVSGQANEQFF. J is TRBJ2-1 and V is TRBV4-1, with 7 bases matching TRBD1. There are 13 residues in the CDR3. The ends lost 8 bases at V and 6 bases at J; junction bases unmatched: 7. The germline V gene encodes CDR1 MGHRA and CDR2 YSYEKL.

The chain carries TRBV11-2 and TRBJ2-5, with no clear D. This CDR3 is 11 amino acids long. V lost 3 bases to trimming and J lost 5 bases, with 4 bases between them. The V gene's germline CDR1 is SGHAT and CDR2 FQNNGV. Here the CDR3 DNA reads TGTGCCAGCAGCTTTGAGGAGACCCAGTACTTC. This sequence encodes CASSFEETQYF.

The rearrangement joins TRBV6-6 to TRBJ1-3; D gene unclear. Germline lookup yields CDR1 MNHNY and CDR2 SVGAGI (reference sequence). The CDR3 loop spans 15 amino acids. Trimming took 5 bases from V and 4 from J, leaving 15 bases between them. CDR3 loop: CASSPPTAMGNTIYF. CDR3 in DNA: TGTGCCAGCAGTCCCCCAACAGCAATGGGAAACACCATATATTTT.

V is TRBV28 and J is TRBJ2-3; D possibly corresponds to TRBD2 (7 bases). The germline CDR1 and CDR2 sequences are MDHEN and SYDVKM. The V gene lost 5 bases and the J gene lost 5 bases, with 20 bases spanning the gap. There are 16 residues in the CDR3. In DNA form, the CDR3 reads TGTGCCAGCAGTGGGGGCGGGCGGGAGTATGGAGATACGCAGTATTTT. Protein product: CASSGGGREYGDTQYF. The full variable domain, with the rest looked up from reference TRBV28 and TRBJ2-3, is DVKVTQSSRYLVKRTGEKVFLECVQDMDHENMFWYRQDPGLGLRLIYFSYDVKMKEKGDIPEGYSVSREKKERFSLILESASTNQTSMYLCASSGGGREYGDTQYFGPGTRLTVL.

The chain combines TRBV10-3 with TRBJ2-7, with 9 bases identical to TRBD1. V was clipped by 4 bases and J by 6 bases; unmatched bases: 7. Germline CDR1 reads ENHRY; CDR2 reads SYGVKD. The CDR3 covers 14 residues. The CDR3 reads CAISGTGAVGEQYF. The CDR3, as DNA: TGTGCCATCAGTGGGACAGGGGCTGTCGGCGAGCAGTACTTC.

V gene TRBV27 combines with J gene TRBJ2-6, with D possibly matching TRBD2 (5 bases). Deletions cut 10 bases from V and 0 bases from J, with 10 bases between. Germline V CDR1 and CDR2: MNHEY, SMNVEV (reference sequence). This CDR3 comprises 14 residues. The CDR3 DNA reads TGTGCCACCTCGGGGAACTCTGGGGCCAACGTCCTGACTTTC. Protein product: CATSGNSGANVLTF.

This clone has more than one count but fewer than ten. V is TRBV2 and J is TRBJ1-4, with D possibly matching TRBD1 (6 bases). The CDR3 runs 14 residues. Germline assignment: CDR1 SNHLY and CDR2 FYNNEI. Trimming stripped 2 bases from V and 10 bases from J, with 14 bases between. This chain's CDR3 is CASSELNREGKLFF. CDR3 nucleotides: TGTGCCAGCAGTGAATTAAACAGGGAGGGAAAACTGTTTTTT.

CDR3 bases: TGTGCCTCATCCCGGGACAGCAAAGAGACCCAGTACTTC. This encodes CASSRDSKETQYF. The rearrangement uses TRBV6-1 and TRBJ2-5; 7 bases agree with TRBD1. In germline, CDR1 is MNHNS, CDR2 SASEGT. The CDR3 is 13 residues long. The junction had 9 bases not matched to a gene; V was cut back by 11 bases and J by 3 bases.

The gene calls are TRBV6-1 and TRBJ1-1, with TRBD1 matching over 7 bases. The CDR3 extends over 15 amino acids. Unmatched junction bases numbered 4, after V lost 2 bases and J lost 1 base. Germline values: CDR1 MNHNS, CDR2 SASEGT. This chain's CDR3 is CASSEWGQPNTEAFF. The DNA of the CDR3 is TGTGCCAGCAGTGAATGGGGACAGCCGAACACTGAAGCTTTCTTT.

The rearrangement links TRBV27 to TRBJ1-5; D is perhaps TRBD1 (6 bases). Germline loops: CDR1 MNHEY, CDR2 SMNVEV (reference sequence). With 7 bases removed from V and 9 bases from J, the gap between germline ends came to 16 bases. The CDR3 runs to 13 residues. In DNA form, the CDR3 reads TGTGCCAGCACCGAGGGGGACACGGGGCCCCAGCATTTT. Encoded protein: CASTEGDTGPQHF.

The chain employs TRBV10-3 and TRBJ1-1; a possible D gene is TRBD1 (5 bases). V gave up 4 bases and J gave up 5 bases, with 17 bases separating them. CDR3 size: 15 residues. Germline V lookup: CDR1 ENHRY, CDR2 SYGVKD. The DNA of the CDR3 is TGTGCCATCAGTGCAGGCGCGGAGGGGATGACTGAAGCTTTCTTT. Translating gives CAISAGAEGMTEAFF.

The chain couples TRBV28 to TRBJ2-1, with TRBD2 identical over 8 bases. The CDR3 contains 17 residues. The V and J ends lost 3 bases and 6 bases, in that order; junction bases with no gene match: 13. Germline CDR1 reads MDHEN; CDR2 reads SYDVKM. The CDR3 DNA follows: TGTGCCAGCAGTTTCCCCGTCGGGGGGGCCCAGATCAATGAGCAGTTCTTC. It codes for CASSFPVGGAQINEQFF.

This clone was detected a few times. This CDR3 is CASSDGQGYGYTF. Written as DNA, the CDR3 is TGTGCCAGCAGCGACGGACAGGGCTATGGCTACACCTTC. J is TRBJ1-2 and V is TRBV7-9; 8 bases match TRBD1. Unmatched junction bases numbered 3, after V lost 5 bases and J lost 4 bases. This CDR3 spans 13 amino acids. Germline V gene lookup returns CDR1 SEHNR and CDR2 FQNEAQ (reference sequence).

V and J are TRBV7-2 and TRBJ2-5; D perhaps matches TRBD1 (6 bases). V was cut by 2 bases and J by 4 bases, with 11 bases left in between. This CDR3 has 14 amino acids. Germline V gene sequence: CDR1 SGHTA, CDR2 FQGNSA. The CDR3 here is CASSLWGLGETQYF. The DNA of the CDR3 is TGTGCCAGCAGCTTATGGGGGCTTGGAGAGACCCAGTACTTC.

The rearrangement joins TRBV4-1 to TRBJ2-5, with 8 bases aligning to TRBD1. Germline-derived CDR1 and CDR2 are MGHRA and YSYEKL. The CDR3 is made up of 14 amino acids. Trimming cost V 4 bases and J 7 bases; bases outside gene matches: 8. The CDR3 bases are TGCGCCAGCAGCCCAATAGACAGGGGAGGGACCCAGTACTTC. This codes for CASSPIDRGGTQYF.

The J gene is TRBJ2-3, the V gene TRBV18; D is possibly TRBD2 (5 bases). V was shortened by 1 base and J by 2 bases, with 10 bases between the two germline ends. The germline V gene encodes CDR1 KGHSH and CDR2 LQKENI. The CDR3 runs to 15 residues. CDR3 nucleotides: TGTGCCAGCTCACCACGCAGCGGATACACAGATACGCAGTATTTT. Translation: CASSPRSGYTDTQYF.

J is TRBJ2-7 and V is TRBV2; D is possibly TRBD1 (5 bases). V gave up 5 bases and J gave up 0 bases, with 8 bases separating them. Germline loops: CDR1 SNHLY, CDR2 FYNNEI. The CDR3 extends over 13 amino acids. In DNA, the CDR3 is TGTGCCAGCAGTTCAGGGTCCTCCTACGAGCAGTACTTC. Translated: CASSSGSSYEQYF.

The chain has TRBV7-2 and TRBJ2-6; TRBD1 aligns across 7 bases. V gave up 2 bases and J gave up 2 bases; unmatched junction bases: 0. The CDR3 consists of 15 residues. Per the germline V gene, CDR1 is SGHTA and CDR2 is FQGNSA. CDR3: CASSLQGAGANVLTF. The CDR3 DNA reads as TGTGCCAGCAGCTTACAGGGGGCTGGGGCCAACGTCCTGACTTTC.

The chain employs TRBV15 and TRBJ2-2; possibly TRBD2 for D (7 bases). Germline V gene data show CDR1 as LNHNV and CDR2 as YYDKDF (reference sequence). Trimming removed 0 bases at V and 7 bases at J, with 9 bases between. The CDR3 is 14 residues long. The CDR3 DNA reads TGTGCCACCAGCAGAGAGGGGGGGCTCGGGGAGCTGTTTTTT. Translated, it gives CATSREGGLGELFF.

The V call is TRBV5-1, the J call TRBJ2-1, with 8 bases that match TRBD2. V lost 1 base and J lost 10; bases outside the gene matches: 16. Germline CDR1 reads SGHRS; CDR2 reads YFSETQ. This CDR3 region has 17 residues. The CDR3 loop reads CASSLTMSSGTPVEQFF. Here the CDR3 DNA reads TGCGCCAGCAGCTTGACGATGAGTAGCGGGACCCCGGTGGAGCAGTTCTTC. The full variable domain, completed using reference TRBV5-1 and TRBJ2-1, is KAGVTQTPRYLIKTRGQQVTLSCSPISGHRSVSWYQQTPGQGLQFLFEYFSETQRNKGNFPGRFSGRQFSNSRSEMNVSTLELGDSALYLCASSLTMSSGTPVEQFFGPGTRLTVL.